This T cell receptor beta chain was profiled in a study of OX40 agonist ivuxolimab in advanced cancers. This table comes from immunoSEQ multiplex PCR, and its TCRdb copy is limited to in-frame clones, with some not included. Seen here are 70,000 to 75,000 clones, about 86% observed once, and the top ten hold more than 2.5%. Looked up from germline, CDR1 is SGHVS and CDR2 is FNYEAQ. The CDR3 runs to 15 residues. V lost 5 bases and J lost 10; bases outside the gene matches: 8. The origin of this receptor is an adult with an advanced solid tumor such as melanoma, head and neck, liver or kidney cancer. The chain is built from TRBV7-6 and TRBJ1-6; TRBD1 matches 10 bases. Here the sequenced sample was CD4+ or CD8+ T cells sorted from blood, taken in a trial of the OX40 agonist ivuxolimab. This CDR3 is CASSGSGTGESPLHF. The CDR3 nucleotides read TGTGCCAGCAGCGGGTCCGGGACAGGGGAGTCACCCCTCCACTTT.